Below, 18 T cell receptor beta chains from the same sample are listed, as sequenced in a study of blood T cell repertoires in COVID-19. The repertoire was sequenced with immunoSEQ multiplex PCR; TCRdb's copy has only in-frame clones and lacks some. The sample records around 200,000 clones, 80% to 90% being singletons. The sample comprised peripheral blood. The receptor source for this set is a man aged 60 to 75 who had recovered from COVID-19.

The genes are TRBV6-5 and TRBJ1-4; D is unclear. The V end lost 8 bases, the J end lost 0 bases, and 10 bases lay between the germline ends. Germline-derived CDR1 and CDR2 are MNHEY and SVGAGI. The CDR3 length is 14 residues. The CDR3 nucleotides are TGTGCCAGCTCCAGTGGTGCAACTAATGAAAAACTGTTTTTT. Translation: CASSSGATNEKLFF.

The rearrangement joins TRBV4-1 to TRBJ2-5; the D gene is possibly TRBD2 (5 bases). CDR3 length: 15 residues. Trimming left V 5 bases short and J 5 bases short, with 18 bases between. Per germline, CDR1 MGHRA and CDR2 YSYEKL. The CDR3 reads CASSSRGLHGETQYF. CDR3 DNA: TGCGCCAGCAGCTCTCGCGGACTTCACGGGGAGACCCAGTACTTC.

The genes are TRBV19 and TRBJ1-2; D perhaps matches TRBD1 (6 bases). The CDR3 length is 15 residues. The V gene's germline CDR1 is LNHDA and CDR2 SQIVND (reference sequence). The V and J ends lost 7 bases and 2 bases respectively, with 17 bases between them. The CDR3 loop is CASTTDGTKNYGYTF. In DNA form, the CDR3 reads TGTGCCAGTACTACCGACGGGACAAAAAACTATGGCTACACCTTC.

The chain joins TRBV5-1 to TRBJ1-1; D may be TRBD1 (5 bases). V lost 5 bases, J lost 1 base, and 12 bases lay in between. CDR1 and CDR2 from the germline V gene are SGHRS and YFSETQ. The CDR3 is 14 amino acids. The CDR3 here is CASSAGPKNTEAFF. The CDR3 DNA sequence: TGCGCCAGCAGTGCAGGGCCTAAGAACACTGAAGCTTTCTTT.

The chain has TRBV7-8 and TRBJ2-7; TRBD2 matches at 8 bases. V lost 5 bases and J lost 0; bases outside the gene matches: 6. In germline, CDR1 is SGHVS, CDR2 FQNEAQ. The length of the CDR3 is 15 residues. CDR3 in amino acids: CASSPLTSASYEQYF. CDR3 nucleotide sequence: TGTGCCAGCAGCCCTCTGACTAGCGCCTCCTACGAGCAGTACTTC. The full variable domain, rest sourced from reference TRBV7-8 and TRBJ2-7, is GAGVSQSPRYKVAKRGQDVALRCDPISGHVSLFWYQQALGQGPEFLTYFQNEAQLDKSGLPSDRFFAERPEGSVSTLKIQRTQQEDSAVYLCASSPLTSASYEQYFGPGTRLTVT.

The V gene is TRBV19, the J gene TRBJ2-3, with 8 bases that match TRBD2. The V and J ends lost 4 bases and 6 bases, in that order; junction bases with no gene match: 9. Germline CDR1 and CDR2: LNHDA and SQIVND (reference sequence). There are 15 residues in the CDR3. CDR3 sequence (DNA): TGTGCCAGTAGTACCCGTAGCGGGGTTGGGGATACGCAGTATTTT. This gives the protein CASSTRSGVGDTQYF. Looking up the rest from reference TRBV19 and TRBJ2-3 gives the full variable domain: DGGITQSPKYLFRKEGQNVTLSCEQNLNHDAMYWYRQDPGQGLRLIYYSQIVNDFQKGDIAEGYSVSREKKESFPLTVTSAQKNPTAFYLCASSTRSGVGDTQYFGPGTRLTVL.

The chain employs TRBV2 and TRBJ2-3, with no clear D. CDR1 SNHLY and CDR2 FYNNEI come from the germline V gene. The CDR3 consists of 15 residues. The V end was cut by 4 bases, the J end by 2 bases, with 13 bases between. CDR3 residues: CASSGLSPITDTQYF. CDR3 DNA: TGTGCCAGCAGTGGCCTCTCCCCTATCACAGATACGCAGTATTTT.

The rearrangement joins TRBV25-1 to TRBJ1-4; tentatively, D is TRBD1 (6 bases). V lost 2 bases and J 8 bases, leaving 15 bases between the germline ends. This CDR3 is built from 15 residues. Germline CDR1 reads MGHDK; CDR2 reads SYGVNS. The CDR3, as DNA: TGTGCCAGCAGTGAAGGGGGCCTGCTAGGGGAAAAACTGTTTTTT. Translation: CASSEGGLLGEKLFF.

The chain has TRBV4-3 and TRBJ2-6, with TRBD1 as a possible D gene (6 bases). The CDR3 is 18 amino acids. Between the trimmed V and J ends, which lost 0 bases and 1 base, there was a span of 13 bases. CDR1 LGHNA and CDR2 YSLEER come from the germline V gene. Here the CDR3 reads CASSQDGAGASGANVLTF. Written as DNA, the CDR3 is TGCGCCAGCAGCCAAGATGGGGCAGGGGCGTCTGGGGCCAACGTCCTGACTTTC.

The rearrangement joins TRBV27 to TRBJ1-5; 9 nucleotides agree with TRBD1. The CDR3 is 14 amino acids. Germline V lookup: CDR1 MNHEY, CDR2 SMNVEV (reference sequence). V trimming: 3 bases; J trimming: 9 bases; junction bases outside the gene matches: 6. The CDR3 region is CASSFRQGVGPQHF. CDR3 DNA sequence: TGTGCCAGCAGTTTTAGACAGGGGGTAGGGCCCCAGCATTTT.

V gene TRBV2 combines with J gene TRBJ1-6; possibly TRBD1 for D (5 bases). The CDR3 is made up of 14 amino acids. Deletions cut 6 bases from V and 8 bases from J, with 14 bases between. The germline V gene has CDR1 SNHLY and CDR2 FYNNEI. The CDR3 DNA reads TGTGCCAGCAGGGGGAGGATAGGGGATTCACCCCTCCACTTT. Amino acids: CASRGRIGDSPLHF.

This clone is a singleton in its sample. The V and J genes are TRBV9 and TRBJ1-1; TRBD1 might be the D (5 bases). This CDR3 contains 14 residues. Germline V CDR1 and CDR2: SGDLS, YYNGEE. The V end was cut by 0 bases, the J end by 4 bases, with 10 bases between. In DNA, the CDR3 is TGTGCCAGCAGCGTAGTGGTGGGGGGCACTGAAGCTTTCTTT. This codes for CASSVVVGGTEAFF.

CDR3 residues: CASSHRLAGVTDTQYF. In DNA form, the CDR3 reads TGTGCCAGCAGCCACCGACTAGCGGGGGTCACAGATACGCAGTATTTT. The chain combines TRBV7-9 with TRBJ2-3, with 12 bases lining up with TRBD2. V lost 5 bases, J lost 2 bases, and 5 bases stayed unmatched. CDR3 length equals 16 residues. Per the germline V gene, CDR1 is SEHNR and CDR2 is FQNEAQ (reference sequence).

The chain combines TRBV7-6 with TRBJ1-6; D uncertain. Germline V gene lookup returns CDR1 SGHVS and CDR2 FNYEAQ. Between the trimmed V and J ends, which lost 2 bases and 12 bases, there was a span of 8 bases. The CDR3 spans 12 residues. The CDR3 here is CASSLSGGPLHF. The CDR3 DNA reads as TGTGCCAGCAGCTTATCGGGAGGACCCCTCCACTTT.

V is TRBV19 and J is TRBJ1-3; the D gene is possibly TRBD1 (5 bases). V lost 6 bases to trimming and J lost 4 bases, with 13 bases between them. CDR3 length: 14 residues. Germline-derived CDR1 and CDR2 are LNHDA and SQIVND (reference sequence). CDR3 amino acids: CASSPGFGGNTIYF. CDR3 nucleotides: TGTGCCAGTAGCCCAGGGTTCGGAGGAAACACCATATATTTT.

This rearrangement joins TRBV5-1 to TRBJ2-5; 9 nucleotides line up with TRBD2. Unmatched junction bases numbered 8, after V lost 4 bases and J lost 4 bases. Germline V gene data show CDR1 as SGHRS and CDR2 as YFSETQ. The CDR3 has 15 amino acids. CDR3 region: CASSRTSLAGETQYF. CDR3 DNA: TGCGCCAGCAGCCGAACATCACTAGCGGGAGAGACCCAGTACTTC.

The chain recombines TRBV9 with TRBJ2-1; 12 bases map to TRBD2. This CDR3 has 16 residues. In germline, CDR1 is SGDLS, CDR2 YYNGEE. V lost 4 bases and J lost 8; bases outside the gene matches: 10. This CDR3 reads CASSFRLAGAGDEQFF. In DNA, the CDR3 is TGTGCCAGCAGCTTTCGACTAGCGGGAGCCGGCGATGAGCAGTTCTTC.

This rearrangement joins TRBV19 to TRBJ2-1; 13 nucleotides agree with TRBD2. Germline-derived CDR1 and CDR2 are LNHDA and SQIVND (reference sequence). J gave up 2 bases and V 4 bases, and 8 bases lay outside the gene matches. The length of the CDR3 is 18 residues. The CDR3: CASSTGTSGTAAYNEQFF. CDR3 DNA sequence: TGTGCCAGTAGTACCGGGACTAGCGGGACGGCGGCCTACAATGAGCAGTTCTTC.